Listed here are 14 T cell receptor beta chains from one sample, sequenced in a study of immune heterogeneity within non-small cell lung tumors. Multiplex PCR amplified TCR beta CDR3 with 32 V and 13 J primers. From the multiplex PCR reads, TCRdb called clonotypes with MiXCR, one entry per CDR3 protein. The table lists 12,000 to 15,000 distinct CDR3 sequences, approximately 30% of them singletons, with about 16% in the top ten. Genomic DNA extracted from bulk tumor tissue served as template. A total of roughly 600 ng was used per sample. Multiple biopsies spaced far apart were taken from each primary tumor during surgery. Undergoing curative surgery were patients whose non-small cell lung cancer was untreated and newly diagnosed. The sequenced material came from lung tumor tissue. Source of these receptors: a woman aged 50 to 65 with non-small cell lung cancer.

This clonotype was detected many times. The chain couples TRBV12-3 or TRBV12-4 to TRBJ2-1, with 11 bases lining up with TRBD2. The CDR3 spans 15 residues. V lost 5 bases, J lost 5 bases, and 5 bases stayed unmatched. The chain's CDR3 is CASSISGGAHNEQFF. CDR3 coding DNA: TGTGCCAGCAGTATTAGCGGGGGGGCTCACAATGAGCAGTTCTTC.

This clonotype is categorized as medium-sized. The gene calls are TRBV20-1 and TRBJ2-2, with D possibly TRBD2 on 7 matching bases. CDR1 DFQATT and CDR2 SNEGSKA come from the germline V gene (reference sequence). Deletions cut 2 bases from V and 5 bases from J, with 15 bases between. This CDR3 is built from 15 residues. CDR3: CSARRGRASTGELFF. The DNA of the CDR3 is TGCAGTGCTAGAAGGGGGAGGGCCTCGACCGGGGAGCTGTTTTTT.

This clonotype was seen more than once but under ten times. Being one base from a much bigger clone, this may be a read error. The rearrangement joins TRBV7-9 to TRBJ1-2; maybe TRBD1 (5 bases). V lost 10 bases and J lost 1, with 13 bases in between. The CDR3 extends over 13 amino acids. Germline V gives CDR1 SEHNR, CDR2 FQNEAQ (reference sequence). Here the CDR3 reads CAIRIDSNYGYTF. CDR3 sequence (DNA): TGTGCCATCAGGATCGACAGTAACTATGGCTACACCTTC.

This clonotype is judged medium-sized. The V and J genes are TRBV19 and TRBJ2-2; D gene uncertain. The V gene's germline CDR1 is LNHDA and CDR2 SQIVND (reference sequence). CDR3 length: 12 residues. Trimming took off 3 bases at V and 6 bases at J, with 5 bases between the two ends. The CDR3 DNA reads as TGTGCCAGTAGTATCGGCCCCGGGGAGCTGTTTTTT. It encodes CASSIGPGELFF. The whole variable domain, filled in from reference TRBV19 and TRBJ2-2, reads DGGITQSPKYLFRKEGQNVTLSCEQNLNHDAMYWYRQDPGQGLRLIYYSQIVNDFQKGDIAEGYSVSREKKESFPLTVTSAQKNPTAFYLCASSIGPGELFFGEGSRLTVL.

There are a few counts of this clonotype. The junction shows a germline mismatch at one end, possibly a read error. The V gene is TRBV27, the J gene TRBJ1-5; D unclear. The CDR3 length is 14 residues. Germline CDR1 and CDR2: MNHEY and SMNVEV (reference sequence). In DNA, the CDR3 is TGTGCCAGCAGTTCCGGGGAGAACAATCGGCCCCAGCATTTT. It is translated as CASSSGENNRPQHF.

A note on this clonotype: A much larger clone differs from this one at a single base, so this may be a read error. The chain carries TRBV6-1 and TRBJ2-1; 9 bases map to TRBD1. This CDR3 contains 13 residues. Per the germline V gene, CDR1 is MNHNS and CDR2 is SASEGT. The CDR3 sequence: CATGTGTYSEQFF. The CDR3 DNA reads as TGTGCCACCGGGACAGGGACTTACAGTGAGCAGTTCTTC.

This clonotype was picked up many times. The chain carries TRBV7-9 and TRBJ1-3; 7 nucleotides agree with TRBD1. The CDR3 sequence is 16 residues long. Germline V gene sequence: CDR1 SEHNR, CDR2 FQNEAQ (reference sequence). The V and J ends lost 3 bases and 3 bases, in that order; junction bases with no gene match: 8. CDR3 region: CASSFTGVMVGNTIYF. CDR3 DNA sequence: TGTGCCAGCAGCTTTACAGGGGTGATGGTTGGAAACACCATATATTTT.

Judged by abundance, this clonotype is medium-sized. This chain links TRBV30 with TRBJ2-1; 8 nucleotides align to TRBD2. Trimming took 3 bases from V and 0 from J; bases not matched to a gene: 1. Germline lookup yields CDR1 GTSNPN and CDR2 SVGIG (reference sequence). The CDR3 is 14 amino acids. The CDR3 nucleotides read TGTGCCTGGAGGCGGGAGGCCTCCTACAATGAGCAGTTCTTC. This encodes CAWRREASYNEQFF.

This clonotype has more than one count but fewer than ten. This chain joins TRBV11-2 and TRBJ2-7, with D hard to call. Germline V gene sequence: CDR1 SGHAT, CDR2 FQNNGV. The CDR3 runs 14 residues. V was cut by 1 base and J by 4 bases, with 11 bases left in between. As DNA, the CDR3 is TGTGCCAGCAGCTTAGTAGCTTGGTCGTACGAGCAGTACTTC. This translates into CASSLVAWSYEQYF.

Sample share makes this clonotype medium-sized. The chain joins TRBV2 to TRBJ2-1; 13 bases are a match to TRBD2. Trimming at V came to 10 bases and at J to 5 bases, leaving 8 bases not matched to a gene. The germline V gene encodes CDR1 SNHLY and CDR2 FYNNEI. This CDR3 comprises 15 residues. This chain's CDR3 is CATQGTSGTDNEQFF. The CDR3 DNA sequence: TGTGCCACCCAGGGGACTAGCGGGACAGACAATGAGCAGTTCTTC. Full variable domain (missing parts from reference TRBV2 and TRBJ2-1): EPEVTQTPSHQVTQMGQEVILRCVPISNHLYFYWYRQILGQKVEFLVSFYNNEISEKSEIFDDQFSVERPDGSNFTLKIRSTKLEDSAMYFCATQGTSGTDNEQFFGPGTRLTVL.

This clonotype appeared a few times. This rearrangement joins TRBV6-1 to TRBJ1-1, with a weak D call TRBD1 (5 bases). This CDR3 spans 14 amino acids. CDR1 is MNHNS, CDR2 SASEGT, per germline. V lost 6 bases and J 2 bases, leaving 13 bases between the germline ends. CDR3 residues: CASRPPGPNTEAFF. CDR3 DNA sequence: TGTGCCAGCAGGCCACCGGGACCCAACACTGAAGCTTTCTTT.

The chain recombines TRBV7-3 with TRBJ2-1; TRBD2 matches 8 bases. CDR1 and CDR2 (germline): SGHTA, FQGTGA. V was clipped by 0 bases and J by 8 bases; unmatched bases: 6. The CDR3 totals 15 residues. The CDR3, as DNA: TGTGCCAGCAGCTTAACGGCGGGAGGTGGGGATGAGCAGTTCTTC. It encodes CASSLTAGGGDEQFF.

This clonotype was recorded many times. This chain connects TRBV7-3 to TRBJ2-3; D may be TRBD1 or TRBD2 (5 bases each). Deletions cut 5 bases from V and 3 bases from J, with 15 bases between. Germline assignment: CDR1 SGHTA and CDR2 FQGTGA. This CDR3 region has 15 residues. The CDR3 coding sequence is TGTGCCAGCAGCGACCAAGGGGACGGTACAGATACGCAGTATTTT. Translating it yields CASSDQGDGTDTQYF. Full variable domain (missing parts from reference TRBV7-3 and TRBJ2-3): GAGVSQTPSNKVTEKGKYVELRCDPISGHTALYWYRQSLGQGPEFLIYFQGTGAADDSGLPNDRFFAVRPEGSVSTLKIQRTERGDSAVYLCASSDQGDGTDTQYFGPGTRLTVL.

The V call is TRBV3-1, the J call TRBJ2-5; the D gene is possibly TRBD2 (6 bases). This CDR3 comprises 19 residues. Trimming stripped 1 base from V and 5 bases from J, with 26 bases between. From germline, CDR1 is LGHDT and CDR2 YNNKEL (reference sequence). The CDR3 bases are TGTGCCAGCAGCCAAGTCGCTCTGTCGGAGCTAGCGTTCGGGGAGACCCAGTACTTC. This translates into CASSQVALSELAFGETQYF.